This T cell receptor (beta chain) was captured by sequencing in a study of blood T cell repertoires in COVID-19. Looking at the study overall: In Cohort 3, a recovered donor had either two negative PCRs, clearance, or symptom resolution.

Participants' reported clinical history set cohort assignment. The authors' processing: By means of reference gene primer amplification, nucleated cell counts were estimated. The protocol was immunoSEQ multiplex PCR, while the TCRdb copy is restricted to in-frame clones and leaves out a portion. V and J calls and clone size come straight from that table; D and trimming were deduced from the DNA. The table lists under 150,000 clones, approximately 80% of them singletons, with roughly 3.8% in the top ten. V lost 4 bases to trimming and J lost 4 bases; unmatched junction nucleotides: 3. This CDR3 has 14 amino acids. The germline V gene encodes CDR1 SEHNR and CDR2 FQNEAQ (reference sequence).

The TCR sequence derives from a man between 45 and 60 years old in a cohort exposed to, infected with or recovered from COVID-19 (not recorded which). The V and J genes are TRBV7-9 and TRBJ1-2; TRBD1 matches 10 bases. The sequencing sample was made of PBMCs or T cells enriched from blood (not recorded which). The chain's CDR3 is CASSSRDRGYGYTF. CDR3 in DNA: TGTGCCAGCAGCTCCCGGGACAGGGGCTATGGCTACACCTTC.